This T cell receptor (beta chain) was sequenced during a study of T cell responses to AZD1222 COVID-19 vaccine. Sequencing was performed with immunoSEQ multiplex PCR; in TCRdb, only in-frame clones are kept and a portion is missing. This sample carries 250,000 or so clones, more than 85% of them seen once, and the ten largest clones take roughly 0.51%. The CDR3 is made up of 14 amino acids. Germline V gene sequence: CDR1 SQVTM, CDR2 ANQGSEA. The trim removed 6 bases at V and 5 bases at J, leaving 9 bases unmatched. V gene TRBV29-1 combines with J gene TRBJ1-1, with 10 nucleotides matching TRBD1. The sample here was peripheral blood, taken on day 0 of AZD1222 vaccination. The origin of this receptor is an adult in good health. The CDR3 sequence is CSVLGDRGVTEAFF. The CDR3 bases are TGCAGCGTGCTCGGGGACAGGGGTGTAACTGAAGCTTTCTTT.